The entry that follows covers one T cell receptor (beta chain) sequence. Its antigen is unknown. The CDR3 extends over 14 amino acids. The trim removed 6 bases at V and 9 bases at J, leaving 11 bases unmatched. CDR1 is SNHLY and CDR2 is FYNNEI in the germline V gene. The sample originates from a study of OX40 agonist ivuxolimab in advanced cancers. Study-level information: Previous treatment with anti-PD-1, anti-PD-L1 or anti-CTLA-4 therapy was allowed; roughly 40% had received some.

General study findings and limits: Not determined was the antigen specificity of the expanded peripheral T cells. CD4+ and CD8+ T cells in blood underwent clonal expansion by week 6 at 0.1 to 3.0 mg/kg.

Profiled with immunoSEQ multiplex PCR; TCRdb holds only in-frame clones, not every one. Found here are about 110,000 clones, more than 85% of them singletons; the top ten hold over 0.6%. The starting material was CD4+ or CD8+ T cells sorted from blood, obtained in a trial of the OX40 agonist ivuxolimab. The chain employs TRBV2 and TRBJ2-5, with 9 bases aligning to TRBD1. This sequence was found in an adult with an advanced solid tumor such as melanoma, head and neck, liver or kidney cancer. The CDR3 protein is CASSGTGKIGAQYF. CDR3 nucleotide sequence: TGTGCCAGCAGCGGGACAGGGAAAATCGGGGCCCAGTACTTC.